This T cell receptor beta chain was recorded in a study of blood T cell repertoires in COVID-19. In the study overall: The United States, Italy and Spain were the sources of the acute and convalescent COVID-19 samples. From T cells, B-cell-depleted T cells, or PBMCs came the material, which was cDNA or gDNA.

The length of the CDR3 is 12 residues. V gave up 5 bases and J gave up 11 bases, with 15 bases separating them. Germline CDR1 LGHNA, CDR2 YNFKEQ. The authors' processing: Amplification with reference gene primers provided the estimates of nucleated cell counts. Method: immunoSEQ multiplex PCR; TCRdb's copy keeps in-frame clones and lacks some. That table is the source of V, J and clone size, and D and trimming were worked out from the DNA. The repertoire holds roughly 30,000 clones, with around 88% as singletons. Sample: peripheral blood. The TCR comes from a human donor in a cohort sampled during active COVID-19. The chain links TRBV4-2 to TRBJ1-1, with unresolved D. CDR3 region: CASSAISADAFF. The CDR3, as DNA: TGTGCCAGCAGCGCCATATCGGCGGATGCTTTCTTT.